A single sample is the source of the 10 T cell receptor beta chains below, sequenced in a study of radiotherapy plus CTLA-4 blockade in lung cancer. Method: immunoSEQ multiplex PCR; TCRdb's copy keeps in-frame clones and lacks some. The table includes tens of thousands of clones, around 77% detected once. Sequencing was performed on peripheral blood, taken from a patient treated with radiotherapy plus ipilimumab. Receptor source: a human donor with non-small cell lung cancer who had stable disease on radiotherapy plus ipilimumab.

Worth noting for this clone: In the same sample, other DNA sequences code for this CDR3. This chain joins TRBV29-1 and TRBJ2-3; the match to TRBD2 covers 7 bases. Germline-derived CDR1 and CDR2 are SQVTM and ANQGSEA. Trimming cost V 6 bases and J 0 bases; bases outside gene matches: 3. The CDR3 has 13 residues. CDR3 amino acids: CSVKRGSTDTQYF. CDR3 sequence (DNA): TGCAGCGTAAAGCGGGGTAGCACAGATACGCAGTATTTT.

V usage is TRBV14 and J usage is TRBJ2-5, with D maybe TRBD2 (6 bases). The CDR3 length is 15 residues. Germline CDR1 reads SGHDN; CDR2 reads FVKESK. With 4 bases removed from V and 0 bases from J, the gap between germline ends came to 12 bases. The CDR3 DNA sequence: TGTGCCAGCAGCCGGAGGACTATGTACCAAGAGACCCAGTACTTC. It is translated as CASSRRTMYQETQYF.

The rearrangement links TRBV19 to TRBJ2-5; the match to TRBD1 covers 9 bases. Trimming removed 3 bases from V and 2 bases from J; junction bases left unmatched: 1. The CDR3 is 14 amino acids. Germline CDR1 is LNHDA and CDR2 is SQIVND (reference sequence). In DNA, the CDR3 is TGTGCCAGTAGTATCGGGACAGGGCAAGAGACCCAGTACTTC. This sequence encodes CASSIGTGQETQYF.

The V and J genes are TRBV5-1 and TRBJ2-1, with TRBD2 matching over 12 bases. V was clipped by 4 bases and J by 3 bases; unmatched bases: 2. The germline CDR1 and CDR2 sequences are SGHRS and YFSETQ. The CDR3 is 15 residues long. This CDR3 is CASSPSGGDYNEQFF. For the CDR3, the DNA is TGCGCCAGCAGCCCTAGCGGGGGGGACTACAATGAGCAGTTCTTC.

This clone counts as medium-sized. V usage is TRBV11-3 and J usage is TRBJ1-6, with D perhaps matching TRBD1 (6 bases). This CDR3 spans 12 amino acids. The germline CDR1 and CDR2 sequences are SGHNT and YENEEA. V shed 6 bases and J shed 16 bases, with 16 bases lying between them. Written as DNA, the CDR3 is TGTGCCAGCAGTACCGACAGGCTTAAACTCCACTTT. Its protein is CASSTDRLKLHF.

The genes are TRBV19 and TRBJ2-1, with a weak D call TRBD1 (5 bases). The V end was cut by 1 base, the J end by 3 bases, with 7 bases between. CDR1 and CDR2 (germline): LNHDA, SQIVND (reference sequence). The CDR3 consists of 14 residues. The CDR3 is CASSIGGLYNEQFF. In DNA form, the CDR3 reads TGTGCCAGTAGTATAGGGGGCCTCTACAATGAGCAGTTCTTC.

This clone was observed a handful of times. The J gene is TRBJ2-3, the V gene TRBV5-4; 7 bases are a match to TRBD1. The CDR3 is 14 amino acids. Germline CDR1 reads SGHNT; CDR2 reads YYREEE (reference sequence). The J segment lost 1 base and the V segment lost 2 bases, leaving 1 base of the junction unmatched. The CDR3 sequence: CASSFGQGTDTQYF. CDR3 DNA: TGTGCCAGCAGCTTTGGACAGGGCACAGATACGCAGTATTTT.

This clone was detected once. The rearrangement uses TRBV11-3 and TRBJ2-5; the D gene is possibly TRBD2 (5 bases). The V end lost 3 bases, the J end lost 2 bases, and 7 bases lay between the germline ends. CDR3 length: 13 amino acids. Germline CDR1 SGHNT, CDR2 YENEEA. The CDR3 DNA sequence: TGTGCCAGCAGCTTGCGGGTTCAAGAGACCCAGTACTTC. It specifies CASSLRVQETQYF.

This sequence joins TRBV7-9 and TRBJ2-3; D ambiguous. The germline V gene has CDR1 SEHNR and CDR2 FQNEAQ (reference sequence). This CDR3 contains 14 residues. Trimming left V 6 bases short and J 2 bases short, with 12 bases between. The CDR3, as DNA: TGTGCCAGCAGTCAATCTACTTTCACAGATACGCAGTATTTT. It yields the protein CASSQSTFTDTQYF.

This clone was recorded once. Here the CDR3 reads CASSLVLQGQGNTEAFF. The DNA of the CDR3 is TGCGCCAGCAGCTTAGTCCTACAGGGACAGGGCAACACTGAAGCTTTCTTT. The J gene is TRBJ1-1, the V gene TRBV5-1, with TRBD1 identical over 9 bases. CDR3 length equals 17 residues. Germline V gives CDR1 SGHRS, CDR2 YFSETQ. With V trimmed by 2 bases and J by 2 bases, 10 bases remained unmatched.